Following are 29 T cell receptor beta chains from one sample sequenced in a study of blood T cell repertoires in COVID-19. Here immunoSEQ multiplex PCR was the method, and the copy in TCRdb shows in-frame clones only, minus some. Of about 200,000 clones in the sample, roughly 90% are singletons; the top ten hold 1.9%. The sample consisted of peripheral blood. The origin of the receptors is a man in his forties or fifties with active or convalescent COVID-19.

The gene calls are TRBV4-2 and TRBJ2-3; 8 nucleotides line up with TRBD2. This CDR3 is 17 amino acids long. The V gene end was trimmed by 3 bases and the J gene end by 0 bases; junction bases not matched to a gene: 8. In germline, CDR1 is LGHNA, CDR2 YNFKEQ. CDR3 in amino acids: CASSHPAGAISTDTQYF. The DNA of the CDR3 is TGTGCCAGCAGCCATCCAGCGGGGGCCATTAGCACAGATACGCAGTATTTT.

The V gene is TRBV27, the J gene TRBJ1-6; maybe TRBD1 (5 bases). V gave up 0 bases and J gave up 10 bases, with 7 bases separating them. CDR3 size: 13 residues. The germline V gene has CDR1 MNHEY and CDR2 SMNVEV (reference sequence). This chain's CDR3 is CASSLSTESPLHF. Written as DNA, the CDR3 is TGTGCCAGCAGTTTATCGACAGAATCACCCCTCCACTTT.

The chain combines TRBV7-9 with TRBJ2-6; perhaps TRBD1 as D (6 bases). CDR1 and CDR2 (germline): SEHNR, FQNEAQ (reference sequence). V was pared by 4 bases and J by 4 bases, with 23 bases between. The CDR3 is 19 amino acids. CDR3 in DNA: TGTGCCAGCAGCTCCATTTGGGGGCTCCGGGCGCAGGGGGCCAACGTCCTGACTTTC. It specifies CASSSIWGLRAQGANVLTF.

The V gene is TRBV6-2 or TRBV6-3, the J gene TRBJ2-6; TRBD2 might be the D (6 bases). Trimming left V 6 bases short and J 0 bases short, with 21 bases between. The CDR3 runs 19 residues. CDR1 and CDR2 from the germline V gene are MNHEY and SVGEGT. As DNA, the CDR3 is TGTGCCAGCAGCCAATACAGACGGGACTTAAGCTCTGGGGCCAACGTCCTGACTTTC. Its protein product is CASSQYRRDLSSGANVLTF.

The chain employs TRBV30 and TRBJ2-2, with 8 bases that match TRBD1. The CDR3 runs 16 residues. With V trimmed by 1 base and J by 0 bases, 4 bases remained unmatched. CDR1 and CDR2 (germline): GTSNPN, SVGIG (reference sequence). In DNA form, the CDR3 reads TGTGCCTGGAGTGGGGCAGGGGGCGCGAACACCGGGGAGCTGTTTTTT. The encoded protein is CAWSGAGGANTGELFF.

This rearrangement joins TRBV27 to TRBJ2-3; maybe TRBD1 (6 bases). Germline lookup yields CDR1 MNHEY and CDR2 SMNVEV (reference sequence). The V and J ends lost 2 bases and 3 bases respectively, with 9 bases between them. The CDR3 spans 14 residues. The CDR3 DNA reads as TGTGCCAGCAGTTTAGTCAGGGGTACAGATACGCAGTATTTT. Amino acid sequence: CASSLVRGTDTQYF.

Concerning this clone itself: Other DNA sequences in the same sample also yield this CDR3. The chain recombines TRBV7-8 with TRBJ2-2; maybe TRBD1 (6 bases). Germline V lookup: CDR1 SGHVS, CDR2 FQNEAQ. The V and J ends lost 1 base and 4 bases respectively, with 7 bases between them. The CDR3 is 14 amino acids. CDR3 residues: CASSLVGATGELFF. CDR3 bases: TGTGCCAGCAGCTTAGTGGGGGCCACCGGGGAGCTGTTTTTT.

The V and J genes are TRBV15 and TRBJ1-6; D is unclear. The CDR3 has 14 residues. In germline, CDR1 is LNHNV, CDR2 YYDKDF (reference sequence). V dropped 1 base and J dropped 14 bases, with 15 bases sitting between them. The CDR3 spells CATSRGREVTALHF. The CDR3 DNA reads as TGTGCCACCAGCAGAGGTCGTGAGGTCACGGCCCTCCACTTT. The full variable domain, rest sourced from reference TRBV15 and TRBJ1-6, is DAMVIQNPRYQVTQFGKPVTLSCSQTLNHNVMYWYQQKSSQAPKLLFHYYDKDFNNEADTPDNFQSRRPNTSFCFLDIRSPGLGDTAMYLCATSRGREVTALHFGNGTRLTVT.

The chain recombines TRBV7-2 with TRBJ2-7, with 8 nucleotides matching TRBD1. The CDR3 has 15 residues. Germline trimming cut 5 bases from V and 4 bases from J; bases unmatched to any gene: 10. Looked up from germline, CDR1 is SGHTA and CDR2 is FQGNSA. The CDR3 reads CASSVQGQGTYEQYF. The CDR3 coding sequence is TGTGCCAGCAGCGTCCAAGGACAGGGAACGTACGAGCAGTACTTC.

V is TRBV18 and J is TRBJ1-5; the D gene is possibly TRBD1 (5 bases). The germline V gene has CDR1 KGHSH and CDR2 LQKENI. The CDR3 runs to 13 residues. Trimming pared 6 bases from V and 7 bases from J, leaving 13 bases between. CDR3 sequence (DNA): TGTGCCAGCTCCCCGGGAGGGGAGCAGCCCCAGCATTTT. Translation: CASSPGGEQPQHF.

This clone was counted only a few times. DNA for the CDR3: TGCGCCAGCAGCTCGCCCGGGGGGCAGGGCTACACCTTC. Protein: CASSSPGGQGYTF. The chain is built from TRBV5-1 and TRBJ1-2; a weak D match, TRBD1 (6 bases). This CDR3 region has 13 residues. V was pared by 3 bases and J by 8 bases, with 14 bases between. In germline, CDR1 is SGHRS, CDR2 YFSETQ. The whole variable domain, remainder taken from reference TRBV5-1 and TRBJ1-2, is KAGVTQTPRYLIKTRGQQVTLSCSPISGHRSVSWYQQTPGQGLQFLFEYFSETQRNKGNFPGRFSGRQFSNSRSEMNVSTLELGDSALYLCASSSPGGQGYTFGSGTRLTVV.

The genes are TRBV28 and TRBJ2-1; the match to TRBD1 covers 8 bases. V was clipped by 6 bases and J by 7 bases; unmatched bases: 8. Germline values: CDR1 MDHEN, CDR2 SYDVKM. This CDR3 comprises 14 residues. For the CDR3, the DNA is TGTGCCAGCAGCCGCGGACAGGGTACGAATGAGCAGTTCTTC. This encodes CASSRGQGTNEQFF.

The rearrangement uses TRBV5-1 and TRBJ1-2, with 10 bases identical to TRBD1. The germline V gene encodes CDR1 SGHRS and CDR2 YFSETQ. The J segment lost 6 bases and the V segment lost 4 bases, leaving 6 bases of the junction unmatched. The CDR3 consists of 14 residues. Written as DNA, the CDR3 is TGCGCCAGCAGCCGGGACAGGGGAGAGGATGGCTACACCTTC. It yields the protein CASSRDRGEDGYTF. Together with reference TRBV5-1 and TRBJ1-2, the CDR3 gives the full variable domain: KAGVTQTPRYLIKTRGQQVTLSCSPISGHRSVSWYQQTPGQGLQFLFEYFSETQRNKGNFPGRFSGRQFSNSRSEMNVSTLELGDSALYLCASSRDRGEDGYTFGSGTRLTVV.

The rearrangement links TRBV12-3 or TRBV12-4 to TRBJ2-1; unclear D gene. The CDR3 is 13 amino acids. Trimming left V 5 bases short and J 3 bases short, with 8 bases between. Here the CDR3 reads CASSPFSYNEQFF. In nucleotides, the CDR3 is TGTGCCAGCAGTCCTTTCAGCTACAATGAGCAGTTCTTC.

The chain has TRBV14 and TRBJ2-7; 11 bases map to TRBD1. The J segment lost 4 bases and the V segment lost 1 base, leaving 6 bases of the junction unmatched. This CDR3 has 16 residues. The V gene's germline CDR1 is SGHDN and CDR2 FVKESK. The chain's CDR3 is CASSQVSGTGGYEQYF. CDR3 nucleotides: TGTGCCAGCAGCCAAGTATCCGGGACAGGGGGTTACGAGCAGTACTTC. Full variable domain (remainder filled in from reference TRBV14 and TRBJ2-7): EAGVTQFPSHSVIEKGQTVTLRCDPISGHDNLYWYRRVMGKEIKFLLHFVKESKQDESGMPNNRFLAERTGGTYSTLKVQPAELEDSGVYFCASSQVSGTGGYEQYFGPGTRLTVT.

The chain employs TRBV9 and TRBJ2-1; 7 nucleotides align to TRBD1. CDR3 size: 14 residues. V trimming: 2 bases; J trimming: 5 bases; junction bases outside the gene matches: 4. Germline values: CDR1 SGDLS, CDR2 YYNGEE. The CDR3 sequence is CASSVYGTDNEQFF. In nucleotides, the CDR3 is TGTGCCAGCAGCGTGTATGGGACAGACAATGAGCAGTTCTTC.

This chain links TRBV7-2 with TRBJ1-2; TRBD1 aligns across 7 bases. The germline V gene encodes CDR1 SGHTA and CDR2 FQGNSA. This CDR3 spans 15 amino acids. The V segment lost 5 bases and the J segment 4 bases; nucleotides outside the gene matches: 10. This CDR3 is CASSHRDSLGYGYTF. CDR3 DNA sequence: TGTGCCAGCAGCCACCGGGACAGTCTGGGCTATGGCTACACCTTC. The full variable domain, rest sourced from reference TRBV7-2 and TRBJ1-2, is GAGVSQSPSNKVTEKGKDVELRCDPISGHTALYWYRQSLGQGLEFLIYFQGNSAPDKSGLPSDRFSAERTGGSVSTLTIQRTQQEDSAVYLCASSHRDSLGYGYTFGSGTRLTVV.

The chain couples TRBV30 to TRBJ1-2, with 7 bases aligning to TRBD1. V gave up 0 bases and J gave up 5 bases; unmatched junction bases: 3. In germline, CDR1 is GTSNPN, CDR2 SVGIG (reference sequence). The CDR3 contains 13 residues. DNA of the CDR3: TGTGCCTGGAGTGTAGGGGGCAGATATGGCTACACCTTC. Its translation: CAWSVGGRYGYTF.

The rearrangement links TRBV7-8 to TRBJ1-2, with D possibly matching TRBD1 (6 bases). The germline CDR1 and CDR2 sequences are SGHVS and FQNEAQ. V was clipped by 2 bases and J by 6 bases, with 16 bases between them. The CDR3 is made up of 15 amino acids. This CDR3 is CASSLNAGALNGYTF. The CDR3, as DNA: TGTGCCAGCAGCTTAAATGCGGGGGCTTTAAATGGCTACACCTTC.

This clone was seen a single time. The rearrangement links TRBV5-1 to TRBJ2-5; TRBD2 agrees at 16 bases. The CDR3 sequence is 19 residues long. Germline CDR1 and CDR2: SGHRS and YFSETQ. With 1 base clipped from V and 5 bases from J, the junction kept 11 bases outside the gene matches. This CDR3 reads CASSLFGTSGRAQFETQYF. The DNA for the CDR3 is TGCGCCAGCAGCTTGTTCGGGACTAGCGGGAGGGCTCAGTTTGAGACCCAGTACTTC.

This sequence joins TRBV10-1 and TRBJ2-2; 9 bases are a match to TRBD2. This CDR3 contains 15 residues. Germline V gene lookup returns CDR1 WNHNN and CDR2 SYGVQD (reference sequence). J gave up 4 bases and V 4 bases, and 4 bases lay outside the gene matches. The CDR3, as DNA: TGCGCCAGCAGTGGAGCGGGGGGCCGCACCGGGGAGCTGTTTTTT. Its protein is CASSGAGGRTGELFF.

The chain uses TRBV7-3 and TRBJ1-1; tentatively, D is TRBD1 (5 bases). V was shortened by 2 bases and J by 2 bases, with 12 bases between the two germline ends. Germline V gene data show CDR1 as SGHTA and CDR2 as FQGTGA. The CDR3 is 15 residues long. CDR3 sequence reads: CASSLEAGPNTEAFF. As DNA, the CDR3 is TGTGCCAGCAGCTTAGAGGCAGGGCCCAACACTGAAGCTTTCTTT.

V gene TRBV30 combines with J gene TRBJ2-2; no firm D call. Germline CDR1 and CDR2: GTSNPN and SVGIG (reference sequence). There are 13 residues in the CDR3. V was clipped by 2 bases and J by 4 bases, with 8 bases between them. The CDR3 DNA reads TGTGCCTGGAGTCCGGGTTTCACCGGGGAGCTGTTTTTT. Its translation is CAWSPGFTGELFF.

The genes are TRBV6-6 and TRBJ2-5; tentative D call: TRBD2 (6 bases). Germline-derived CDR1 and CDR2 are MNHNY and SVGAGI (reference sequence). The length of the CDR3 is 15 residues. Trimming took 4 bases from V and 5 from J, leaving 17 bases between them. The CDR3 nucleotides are TGTGCCAGCAGTTCCCCCCAGGGTCGGGGGGAGACCCAGTACTTC. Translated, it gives CASSSPQGRGETQYF.

The CDR3 bases are TGTGCCATCAGTGTGAGCGGGACTATGGAGACCCAGTACTTC. It yields the protein CAISVSGTMETQYF. This chain links TRBV10-3 with TRBJ2-5, with 7 nucleotides matching TRBD2. The CDR3 runs to 14 residues. The junction had 7 bases not matched to a gene; V was cut back by 4 bases and J by 5 bases. Germline loops: CDR1 ENHRY, CDR2 SYGVKD.

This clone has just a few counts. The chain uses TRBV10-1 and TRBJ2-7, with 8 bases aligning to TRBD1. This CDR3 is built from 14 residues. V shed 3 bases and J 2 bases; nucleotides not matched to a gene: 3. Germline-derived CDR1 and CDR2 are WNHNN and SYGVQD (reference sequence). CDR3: CASSEGQGPYEQYF. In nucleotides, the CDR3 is TGCGCCAGCAGTGAAGGACAGGGCCCCTACGAGCAGTACTTC.

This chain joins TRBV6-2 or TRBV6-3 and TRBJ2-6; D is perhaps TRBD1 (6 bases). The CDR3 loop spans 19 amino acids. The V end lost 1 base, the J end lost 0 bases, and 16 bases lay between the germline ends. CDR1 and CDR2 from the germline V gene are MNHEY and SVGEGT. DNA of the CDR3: TGTGCCAGCAGTTACTTGGGACAAGGAGTTTTCTCTGGGGCCAACGTCCTGACTTTC. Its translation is CASSYLGQGVFSGANVLTF.

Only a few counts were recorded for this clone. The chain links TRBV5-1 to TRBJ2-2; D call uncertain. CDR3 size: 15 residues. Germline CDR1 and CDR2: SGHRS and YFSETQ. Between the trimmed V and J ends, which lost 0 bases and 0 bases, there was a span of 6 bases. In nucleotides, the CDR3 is TGCGCCAGCAGCTTGGCAGCGTCGAACACCGGGGAGCTGTTTTTT. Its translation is CASSLAASNTGELFF.

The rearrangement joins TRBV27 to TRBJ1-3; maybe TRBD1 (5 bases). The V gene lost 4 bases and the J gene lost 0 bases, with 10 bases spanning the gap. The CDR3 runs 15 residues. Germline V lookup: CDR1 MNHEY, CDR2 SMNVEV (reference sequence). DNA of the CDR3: TGTGCCAGCAGTTCCCGGGGGGGCTCTGGAAACACCATATATTTT. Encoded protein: CASSSRGGSGNTIYF.